The rows below give T cell receptor beta chains drawn from one sample of a study of T cell responses to AZD1222 COVID-19 vaccine. TCRdb's table, derived via immunoSEQ multiplex PCR, lists solely in-frame clones and lacks some. Of 75,000 to 100,000 clones in the sample, around 89% were seen once. The material was peripheral blood, obtained on day 0 of AZD1222 vaccination. These receptors originate from an adult in good health. Both conserved end residues are part of each CDR3. D genes are given only for firm matches. Clone size, where shown, is once, few, many, or a class for clones that have expanded.

J gene | clone size | D gene | V gene | CDR3 protein | CDR3 DNA
TRBJ2-1 | . | TRBD2 | TRBV27 | CASSSLGLADDNEQFF | TGTGCCAGCAGTTCCCTGGGACTAGCAGACGACAATGAGCAGTTCTTC
TRBJ1-1 | . | . | TRBV6-5 | CASKERTYFPEAFF | TGTGCCAGCAAGGAGAGGACATATTTTCCTGAAGCTTTCTTT
TRBJ2-5 | . | . | TRBV7-2 | CASSLGGQKETQYF | TGTGCCAGCAGCCTAGGGGGGCAGAAAGAGACCCAGTACTTC
TRBJ2-2 | . | . | TRBV9 | CASSVGEARNTGELFF | TGTGCCAGCAGCGTAGGGGAAGCACGAAACACCGGGGAGCTGTTTTTT
TRBJ2-3 | . | . | TRBV6-5 | CASSYNPGRGTDTQYF | TGTGCCAGCAGTTATAATCCCGGCAGGGGTACAGATACGCAGTATTTT
TRBJ2-1 | once | . | TRBV5-1 | CASSWGPGRGLGNEQFF | TGCGCCAGCAGCTGGGGTCCGGGGCGGGGTTTAGGAAATGAGCAGTTCTTC
TRBJ1-3 | . | . | TRBV4-2 | CASSQPDRDSGNTIYF | TGTGCCAGCAGCCAACCGGACAGAGACTCTGGAAACACCATATATTTT
TRBJ1-2 | once | TRBD1 | TRBV2 | CASRMGQANYGYTF | TGTGCCAGCAGGATGGGACAGGCGAACTATGGCTACACCTTC
TRBJ2-5 | . | TRBD2 | TRBV3-1/TRBV3-2 | CASTLTSGSWETQYF | TGTGCCAGCACCTTAACTAGCGGGAGTTGGGAGACCCAGTACTTC
TRBJ1-2 | . | TRBD1 | TRBV5-5 | CASSLEGQGAYYGYTF | TGTGCCAGCAGCTTGGAAGGACAGGGGGCCTACTATGGCTACACCTTC
TRBJ1-3 | . | . | TRBV28 | CASLDSRSGNTIYF | TGTGCCAGCTTGGACAGCCGCTCTGGAAACACCATATATTTT
TRBJ2-3 | . | TRBD1 | TRBV24-1 | CATSGAGGASDTQYF | TGTGCCACCAGTGGGGCAGGGGGCGCGTCGGATACGCAGTATTTT
TRBJ2-7 | . | TRBD1 | TRBV5-6 | CASSRTGRPYEQYF | TGTGCCAGCAGCCGGACAGGGCGGCCCTACGAGCAGTACTTC
TRBJ2-1 | . | TRBD2 | TRBV9 | CASSSSSGIPSNEQFF | TGTGCCAGCAGCTCGTCGAGCGGGATCCCTTCCAATGAGCAGTTCTTC
TRBJ1-5 | . | TRBD1 | TRBV28 | CASGQGASQPQHF | TGTGCCAGCGGACAGGGGGCTTCTCAGCCCCAGCATTTT
TRBJ2-7 | few | TRBD1 | TRBV27 | CASSTRQGAREQYF | TGTGCCAGCAGTACGAGACAGGGGGCTCGTGAGCAGTACTTC
TRBJ1-1 | . | . | TRBV12-3/TRBV12-4 | CASSFSFEAFF | TGTGCCAGCAGCTTCAGTTTTGAAGCTTTCTTT
TRBJ2-7 | . | . | TRBV5-1 | CASGPPGGDPGEQYF | TGCGCCAGCGGTCCCCCCGGGGGCGATCCGGGCGAGCAGTACTTC
TRBJ2-1 | . | . | TRBV28 | CASSRPSLWQFF | TGTGCCAGCAGCCGACCCAGTTTATGGCAGTTCTTC
TRBJ2-5 | . | . | TRBV9 | CASSVDRSRETQYF | TGTGCCAGCAGCGTGGATAGGAGCCGAGAGACCCAGTACTTC
TRBJ1-2 | . | . | TRBV28 | CASSVRPNYGYTF | TGTGCCAGCAGCGTCAGACCTAACTATGGCTACACCTTC
TRBJ2-6 | . | . | TRBV5-5 | CASSLVLSGANVLTF | TGTGCCAGCAGCCTAGTTCTCTCTGGGGCCAACGTCCTGACTTTC
TRBJ1-2 | . | TRBD1 | TRBV2 | CASSGTGTISIYGYTF | TGTGCCAGCAGCGGGACAGGGACCATTTCCATCTATGGCTACACCTTC
TRBJ2-5 | . | . | TRBV7-3 | CASSLRAGQETQYF | TGTGCCAGCAGCTTAAGGGCAGGCCAAGAGACCCAGTACTTC
TRBJ1-5 | . | . | TRBV9 | CASSVGGHKNDQPQHF | TGTGCCAGCAGCGTAGGGGGACACAAAAACGATCAGCCCCAGCATTTT
TRBJ2-1 | . | . | TRBV7-9 | CASTPPRGEQFF | TGTGCCAGCACCCCACCAAGGGGTGAGCAGTTCTTC
TRBJ2-7 | few | TRBD2 | TRBV6-5 | CASSPRGAGGYEQYF | TGTGCCAGCAGCCCCCGGGGAGCGGGAGGCTACGAGCAGTACTTC
TRBJ2-7 | few | TRBD2 | TRBV2 | CASSPRLSGGGNYEQYF | TGTGCCAGCAGTCCCCGCCTATCTGGGGGGGGTAACTACGAGCAGTACTTC
TRBJ1-1 | once | . | TRBV19 | CASSLEGGPAEAFF | TGTGCCAGTAGTCTCGAGGGGGGGCCCGCTGAAGCTTTCTTT
TRBJ2-2 | . | TRBD2 | TRBV4-3 | CASSQVLAGGFANTGELFF | TGCGCCAGCAGCCAAGTGCTAGCGGGAGGGTTCGCGAACACCGGGGAGCTGTTTTTT
TRBJ1-2 | once | TRBD1 | TRBV7-8 | CASSKRDRDYGYTF | TGTGCCAGCAGCAAGAGGGACAGGGACTATGGCTACACCTTC
TRBJ2-5 | . | TRBD2 | TRBV23-1 | CASSQSRGSGGPVGCETQYF | TGCGCCAGCAGTCAATCGAGGGGTAGCGGGGGGCCCGTGGGGTGTGAGACCCAGTACTTC
TRBJ2-1 | . | TRBD2 | TRBV15 | CATSRRTSGRSSYNEQFF | TGTGCCACCAGCAGAAGGACTAGCGGTCGGAGCTCCTACAATGAGCAGTTCTTC
TRBJ1-2 | . | . | TRBV5-6 | CASRARRSYGYTF | TGTGCCAGCAGGGCACGTAGGTCCTATGGCTACACCTTC
TRBJ2-3 | . | TRBD1 | TRBV7-7 | CASSRGQTNTDTQYF | TGTGCTAGCAGCCGGGGACAGACTAACACAGATACGCAGTATTTT
TRBJ2-5 | . | . | TRBV2 | CASSDTGTLEETQYF | TGTGCCAGCAGTGACACTGGGACTTTGGAAGAGACCCAGTACTTC
TRBJ2-3 | . | . | TRBV27 | CASSLFGGGTVTDTQYF | TGTGCCAGCAGTTTATTTGGTGGGGGTACAGTCACAGATACGCAGTATTTT
TRBJ2-1 | . | TRBD2 | TRBV6-5 | CASIPPGLGNNEQFF | TGTGCCAGCATCCCCCCGGGACTAGGCAACAATGAGCAGTTCTTC
TRBJ1-3 | . | TRBD1 | TRBV9 | CASSDPGGFGNTIYF | TGTGCCAGCAGCGACCCAGGGGGTTTCGGAAACACCATATATTTT